These 23 T cell receptor beta chains were sequenced from one sample in a study of blood T cells in healthy people across ages. The use of a sample-barcoded 5' primer and a J-beta primer mix characterized a second PCR of roughly 6 to 11 cycles. TCRdb itself ran the 5' RACE reads through MiXCR, one entry per CDR3 protein. The sample has under 800,000 distinct CDR3 sequences, about 42% seen once; the top ten hold about 20%. The material sequenced was blood. The receptors here all came from a woman aged 55-70 years in good health.

The chain combines TRBV7-3 with TRBJ2-1; 9 bases are shared with TRBD2. Germline CDR1 SGHTA, CDR2 FQGTGA. Trimming removed 5 bases from V and 8 bases from J; junction bases left unmatched: 10. CDR3 length equals 15 residues. The DNA for the CDR3 is TGTGCCAGCAGCCCGTTGGCGGGAGGGCAACATGAGCAGTTCTTC. This gives the protein CASSPLAGGQHEQFF.

This clonotype was seen a few times. V gene TRBV30 combines with J gene TRBJ1-6; D remains ambiguous. CDR3 length equals 13 residues. Deletions cut 6 bases from V and 5 bases from J, with 11 bases between. Germline CDR1 and CDR2: GTSNPN and SVGIG (reference sequence). CDR3 residues: CACQPQDNSPLHF. The CDR3 nucleotides are TGTGCCTGCCAGCCGCAGGATAATTCACCCCTCCACTTT.

This clonotype was seen a few times. The rearrangement links TRBV20-1 to TRBJ2-7; 11 bases are shared with TRBD2. J gave up 3 bases and V 6 bases, and 1 base lay outside the gene matches. CDR3 length: 12 residues. The germline V gene encodes CDR1 DFQATT and CDR2 SNEGSKA (reference sequence). The CDR3 reads CSAGTSGYEQYF. CDR3 bases: TGCAGTGCCGGGACTAGCGGCTACGAGCAGTACTTC.

The chain employs TRBV20-1 and TRBJ2-5; D is unclear. Trimming shortened V by 2 bases and J by 2 bases, and 9 bases separated the two germline ends. The CDR3 runs 13 residues. Germline V gives CDR1 DFQATT, CDR2 SNEGSKA (reference sequence). The CDR3 loop is CSARLDWQETQYF. As DNA, the CDR3 is TGCAGTGCTAGACTAGACTGGCAAGAGACCCAGTACTTC.

This chain links TRBV25-1 with TRBJ2-3; unclear D gene. This CDR3 has 15 residues. Trimming took off 5 bases at V and 6 bases at J, with 18 bases between the two ends. The germline V gene has CDR1 MGHDK and CDR2 SYGVNS. In DNA form, the CDR3 reads TGTGCCAGCAGTCCCCCCGGCAGTACGATCGATACGCAGTATTTT. Protein sequence: CASSPPGSTIDTQYF.

This rearrangement joins TRBV7-9 to TRBJ1-2; D uncertain. The CDR3 extends over 16 amino acids. Per the germline V gene, CDR1 is SEHNR and CDR2 is FQNEAQ (reference sequence). Trimming stripped 4 bases from V and 4 bases from J, with 19 bases between. The CDR3 nucleotides are TGTGCCAGCAGCTCCCCTTTGGAGCTCGACCGCTATGGCTACACCTTC. Amino acids: CASSSPLELDRYGYTF. Together with reference TRBV7-9 and TRBJ1-2, the CDR3 gives the full variable domain: DTGVSQNPRHKITKRGQNVTFRCDPISEHNRLYWYRQTLGQGPEFLTYFQNEAQLEKSRLLSDRFSAERPKGSFSTLEIQRTEQGDSAMYLCASSSPLELDRYGYTFGSGTRLTVV.

The rearrangement uses TRBV18 and TRBJ2-1; TRBD2 agrees at 7 bases. J lost 1 base, V lost 1 base, and 13 bases had no gene match. There are 19 residues in the CDR3. The V gene's germline CDR1 is KGHSH and CDR2 LQKENI. This CDR3 is CASSPLEGSLAVSYNEQFF. CDR3 DNA sequence: TGTGCCAGCTCACCACTGGAGGGGAGTCTAGCGGTTTCCTACAATGAGCAGTTCTTC.

The chain carries TRBV28 and TRBJ2-4; D assignment may be TRBD1 or TRBD2 (5 bases each). The J call may be faulty, since TRBJ2-7 better matches the DNA end. This CDR3 is 15 amino acids long. The germline V gene has CDR1 MDHEN and CDR2 SYDVKM. CDR3 residues: CATVAVGEPPYEQYF. CDR3 DNA: TGTGCCACGGTCGCGGTGGGGGAACCACCCTACGAGCAGTACTTC.

The chain recombines TRBV12-3 or TRBV12-4 with TRBJ2-5; D unclear. The tail of the sequence fits TRBJ2-7 better, so the J call may be wrong. This CDR3 region has 13 residues. CDR3 region: CASSFTPTGEQYF. CDR3 nucleotide sequence: TGTGCCAGCAGTTTTACCCCCACCGGCGAGCAGTACTTC.

The chain joins TRBV28 to TRBJ1-5; D remains unclear. The germline CDR1 and CDR2 sequences are MDHEN and SYDVKM. V shed 2 bases and J shed 4 bases, with 6 bases lying between them. The CDR3 is 13 amino acids. The CDR3 DNA reads TGTGCCAGCAGTTTAGTGGTGAATCAGCCCCAGCATTTT. It yields the protein CASSLVVNQPQHF.

The chain uses TRBV3-1 and TRBJ2-7; 7 bases agree with TRBD2. CDR1 is LGHDT, CDR2 YNNKEL, per germline (reference sequence). The CDR3 covers 15 residues. The junction had 6 bases not matched to a gene; V was cut back by 2 bases and J by 2 bases. The CDR3: CASSQLTGGPYEQYF. CDR3 in DNA: TGTGCCAGCAGCCAATTGACGGGAGGCCCCTACGAGCAGTACTTC.

This clonotype occurred a few times. The chain carries TRBV7-2 and TRBJ2-1; D not resolved. V lost 0 bases and J 4 bases, leaving 10 bases between the germline ends. Germline CDR1 SGHTA, CDR2 FQGNSA. This CDR3 contains 15 residues. The DNA for the CDR3 is TGTGCCAGCAGCTTAGCACGGAGCCCTTACAATGAGCAGTTCTTC. Translation: CASSLARSPYNEQFF.

This clonotype was counted only a few times. The chain uses TRBV6-2 or TRBV6-3 and TRBJ2-7, with 10 bases identical to TRBD2. CDR1 and CDR2 from the germline V gene are MNHEY and SVGEGT. The CDR3 spans 13 residues. Germline trimming cut 5 bases from V and 4 bases from J; bases unmatched to any gene: 2. This CDR3 reads CASSRGLAYEQYF. The CDR3 DNA sequence: TGTGCCAGCAGTCGGGGACTAGCGTACGAGCAGTACTTC.

The chain recombines TRBV10-3 with TRBJ1-5; the match to TRBD1 covers 8 bases. This CDR3 region has 17 residues. CDR1 is ENHRY, CDR2 SYGVKD, per germline. Unmatched junction bases numbered 10, after V lost 0 bases and J lost 6 bases. The chain's CDR3 is CAISESIAGGPRQPQHF. The DNA of the CDR3 is TGTGCCATCAGTGAGTCTATTGCAGGGGGCCCGCGTCAGCCCCAGCATTTT.

Concerning this clonotype itself: This may come from a read error, since a much larger clone is one base off. The rearrangement uses TRBV7-2 and TRBJ2-7; weak D call: TRBD2 (7 bases). The CDR3 covers 15 residues. With 5 bases removed from V and 7 bases from J, the gap between germline ends came to 21 bases. Germline CDR1 is SGHTA and CDR2 is FQGNSA. Written as DNA, the CDR3 is TGTGCCAGCAGCCAAACCCGCGGGGGCTACAATGAGCAGTACTTC. The encoded protein is CASSQTRGGYNEQYF.

This clonotype has just a few counts. This chain joins TRBV6-2 or TRBV6-3 and TRBJ2-1; 9 bases are a match to TRBD2. The V gene end was trimmed by 7 bases and the J gene end by 7 bases; junction bases not matched to a gene: 11. The CDR3 has 15 residues. CDR1 is MNHEY, CDR2 SVGEGT, per germline. In DNA, the CDR3 is TGTGCCAGCACTAGAATAGCGGGAGAACGTAATGAGCAGTTCTTC. Translating it yields CASTRIAGERNEQFF.

This clonotype was seen a handful of times. The rearrangement uses TRBV7-8 and TRBJ2-5; D remains unclear. Trimming stripped 5 bases from V and 1 base from J, with 11 bases between. This CDR3 comprises 14 residues. The V gene's germline CDR1 is SGHVS and CDR2 FQNEAQ. Written as DNA, the CDR3 is TGTGCCAGCAGCCTCAAGTTGACCCAAGAGACCCAGTACTTC. Protein product: CASSLKLTQETQYF.

This rearrangement joins TRBV11-2 to TRBJ2-3; possible D gene TRBD2, 6 bases. The CDR3 loop spans 14 amino acids. The V end lost 3 bases, the J end lost 4 bases, and 11 bases lay between the germline ends. Germline loops: CDR1 SGHAT, CDR2 FQNNGV. The CDR3 DNA is TGTGCCAGCAGCTTTGTGGGGGGATCAGATACGCAGTATTTT. This encodes CASSFVGGSDTQYF.

This clonotype was seen at least ten times. V gene TRBV7-9 combines with J gene TRBJ2-5; 9 positions match TRBD1. In germline, CDR1 is SEHNR, CDR2 FQNEAQ (reference sequence). The trim removed 5 bases at V and 5 bases at J, leaving 15 bases unmatched. The CDR3 totals 17 residues. The CDR3 loop reads CASSVGTGSLWGETQYF. CDR3 bases: TGTGCCAGCAGCGTCGGGACAGGGTCACTATGGGGGGAGACCCAGTACTTC.

This clonotype was picked up a small number of times. This chain joins TRBV2 and TRBJ1-1; no clear D. Per germline, CDR1 SNHLY and CDR2 FYNNEI. V was shortened by 10 bases and J by 1 base, with 13 bases between the two germline ends. CDR3 length equals 13 residues. CDR3 nucleotides: TGTGCCACCACAGCTTCAGGGAACACTGAAGCTTTCTTT. This gives the protein CATTASGNTEAFF. Complete variable domain (other parts from reference TRBV2 and TRBJ1-1): EPEVTQTPSHQVTQMGQEVILRCVPISNHLYFYWYRQILGQKVEFLVSFYNNEISEKSEIFDDQFSVERPDGSNFTLKIRSTKLEDSAMYFCATTASGNTEAFFGQGTRLTVV.

The gene calls are TRBV20-1 and TRBJ2-3; no reliable D call. Germline lookup yields CDR1 DFQATT and CDR2 SNEGSKA (reference sequence). This CDR3 spans 12 amino acids. V was clipped by 7 bases and J by 2 bases, with 10 bases between them. CDR3 amino acids: CSELYDTDTQYF. CDR3 sequence (DNA): TGCAGTGAGCTATATGACACAGATACGCAGTATTTT.

CDR3 bases: TGCAGTGCTAGAACAGGGAGGGAACTAAGCTCCTATAATTCACCCCTCCACTTT. This sequence encodes CSARTGRELSSYNSPLHF. This chain joins TRBV20-1 and TRBJ1-6, with D possibly TRBD1 on 6 matching bases. The V gene's germline CDR1 is DFQATT and CDR2 SNEGSKA (reference sequence). The V end was cut by 2 bases, the J end by 0 bases, with 17 bases between. This CDR3 spans 18 amino acids.

The table lists this clonotype with a few counts. CDR3 region: CASSSGGRTNEKLFF. The DNA for the CDR3 is TGTGCCAGCAGCTCGGGGGGGCGCACTAATGAAAAACTGTTTTTT. This chain uses TRBV7-2 with TRBJ1-4, with D possibly matching TRBD1 (6 bases). The germline V gene has CDR1 SGHTA and CDR2 FQGNSA. The CDR3 is made up of 15 amino acids. Trimming took off 4 bases at V and 2 bases at J, with 11 bases between the two ends. The full variable domain, rest sourced from reference TRBV7-2 and TRBJ1-4, is GAGVSQSPSNKVTEKGKDVELRCDPISGHTALYWYRQSLGQGLEFLIYFQGNSAPDKSGLPSDRFSAERTGGSVSTLTIQRTQQEDSAVYLCASSSGGRTNEKLFFGSGTQLSVL.